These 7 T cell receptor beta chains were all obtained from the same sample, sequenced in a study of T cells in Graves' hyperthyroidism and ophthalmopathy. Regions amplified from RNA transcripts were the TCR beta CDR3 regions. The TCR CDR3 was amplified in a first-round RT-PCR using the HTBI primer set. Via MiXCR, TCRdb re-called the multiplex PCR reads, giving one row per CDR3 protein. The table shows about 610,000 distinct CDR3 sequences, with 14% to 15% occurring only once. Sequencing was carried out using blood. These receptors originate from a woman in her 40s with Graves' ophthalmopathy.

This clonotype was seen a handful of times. Here the CDR3 DNA reads TGTGCCAGCAGCCAGGGACAATACACAGATACGCAGTATTTT. Amino acids: CASSQGQYTDTQYF. The rearrangement links TRBV12-3 or TRBV12-4 to TRBJ2-3; D possibly corresponds to TRBD1 (6 bases). CDR3 length: 14 residues. V was trimmed by 6 bases and J by 2 bases, leaving 12 bases between them.

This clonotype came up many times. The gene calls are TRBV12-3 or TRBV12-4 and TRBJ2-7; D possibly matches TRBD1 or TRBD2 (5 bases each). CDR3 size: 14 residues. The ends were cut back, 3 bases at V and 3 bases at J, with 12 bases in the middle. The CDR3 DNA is TGTGCCAGCAGTTTTGGGGGTCATAACTACGAGCAGTACTTC. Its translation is CASSFGGHNYEQYF.

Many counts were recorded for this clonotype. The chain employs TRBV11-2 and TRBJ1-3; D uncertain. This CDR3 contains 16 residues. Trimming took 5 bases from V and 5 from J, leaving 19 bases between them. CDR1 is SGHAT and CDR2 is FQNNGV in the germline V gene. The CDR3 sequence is CASSLRTSPARNTIYF. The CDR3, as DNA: TGTGCCAGCAGCCTGAGGACCTCCCCCGCAAGAAACACCATATATTTT.

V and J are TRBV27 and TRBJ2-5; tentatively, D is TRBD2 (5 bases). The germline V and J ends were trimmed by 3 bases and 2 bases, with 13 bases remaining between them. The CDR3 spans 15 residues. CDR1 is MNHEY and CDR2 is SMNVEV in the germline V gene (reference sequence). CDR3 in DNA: TGTGCCAGCAGTTTTGTGGCGGAGGATCAAGAGACCCAGTACTTC. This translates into CASSFVAEDQETQYF.

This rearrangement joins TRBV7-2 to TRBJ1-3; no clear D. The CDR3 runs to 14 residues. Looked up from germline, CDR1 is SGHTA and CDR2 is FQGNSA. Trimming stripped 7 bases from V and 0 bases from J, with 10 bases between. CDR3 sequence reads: CASTSLSSGNTIYF. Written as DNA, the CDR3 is TGTGCCAGCACCTCCCTTAGCTCTGGAAACACCATATATTTT. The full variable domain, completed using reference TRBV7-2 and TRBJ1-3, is GAGVSQSPSNKVTEKGKDVELRCDPISGHTALYWYRQSLGQGLEFLIYFQGNSAPDKSGLPSDRFSAERTGGSVSTLTIQRTQQEDSAVYLCASTSLSSGNTIYFGEGSWLTVV.

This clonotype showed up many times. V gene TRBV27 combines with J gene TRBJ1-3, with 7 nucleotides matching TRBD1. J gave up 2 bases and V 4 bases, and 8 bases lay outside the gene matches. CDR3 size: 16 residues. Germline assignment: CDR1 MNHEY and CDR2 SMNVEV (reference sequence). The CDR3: CASSSSPTGPGNTIYF. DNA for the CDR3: TGTGCCAGCAGTTCCTCCCCGACAGGGCCTGGAAACACCATATATTTT.

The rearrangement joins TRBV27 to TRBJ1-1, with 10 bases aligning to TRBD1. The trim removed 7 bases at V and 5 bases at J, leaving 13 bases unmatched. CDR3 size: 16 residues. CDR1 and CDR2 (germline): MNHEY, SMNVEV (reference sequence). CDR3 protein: CASTPGWGTGETEAFF. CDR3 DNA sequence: TGTGCCAGCACCCCGGGATGGGGGACAGGGGAAACTGAAGCTTTCTTT.